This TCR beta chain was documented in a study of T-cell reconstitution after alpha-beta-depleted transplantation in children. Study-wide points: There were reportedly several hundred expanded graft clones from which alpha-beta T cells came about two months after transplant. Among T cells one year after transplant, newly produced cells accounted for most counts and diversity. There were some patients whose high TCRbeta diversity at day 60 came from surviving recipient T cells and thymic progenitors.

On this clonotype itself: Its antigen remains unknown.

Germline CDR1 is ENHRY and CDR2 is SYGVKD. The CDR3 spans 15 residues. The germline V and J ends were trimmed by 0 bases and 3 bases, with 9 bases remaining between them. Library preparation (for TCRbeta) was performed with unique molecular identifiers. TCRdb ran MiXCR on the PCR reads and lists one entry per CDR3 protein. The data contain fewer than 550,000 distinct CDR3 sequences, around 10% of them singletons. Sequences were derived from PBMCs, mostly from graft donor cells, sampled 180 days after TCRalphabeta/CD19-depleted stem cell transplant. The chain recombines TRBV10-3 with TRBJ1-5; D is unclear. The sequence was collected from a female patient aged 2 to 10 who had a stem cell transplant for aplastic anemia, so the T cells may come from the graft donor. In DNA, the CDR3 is TGTGCCATCAGTGAGTCGACGGGGAACAATCAGCCCCAGCATTTT. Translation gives CAISESTGNNQPQHF.